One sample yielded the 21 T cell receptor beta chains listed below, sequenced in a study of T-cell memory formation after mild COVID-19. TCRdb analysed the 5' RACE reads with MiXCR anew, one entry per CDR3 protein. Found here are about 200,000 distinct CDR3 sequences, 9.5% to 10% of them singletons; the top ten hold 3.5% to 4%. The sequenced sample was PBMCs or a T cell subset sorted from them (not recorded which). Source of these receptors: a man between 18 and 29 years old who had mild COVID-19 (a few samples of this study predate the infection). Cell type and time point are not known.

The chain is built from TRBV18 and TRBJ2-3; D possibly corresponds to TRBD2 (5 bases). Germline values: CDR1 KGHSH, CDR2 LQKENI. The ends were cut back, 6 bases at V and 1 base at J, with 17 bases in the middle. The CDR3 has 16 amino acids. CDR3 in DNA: TGTGCCAGCTCTCTACTTTCCCACGGGGGCACAGATACGCAGTATTTT. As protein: CASSLLSHGGTDTQYF.

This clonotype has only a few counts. CDR3 in DNA: TGTGCCAGCAGTTACTCGAGCAGGACCTACGAGCAGTACGTC. Translating gives CASSYSSRTYEQYV. V and J are TRBV6-2 or TRBV6-3 and TRBJ2-7; no definite D call. CDR3 length equals 14 residues. V was pared by 0 bases and J by 2 bases, with 8 bases between. The V gene's germline CDR1 is MNHEY and CDR2 SVGEGT.

CDR3: CASSPGGASYNEQFF. The CDR3 DNA sequence: TGTGCCAGCAGCCCGGGGGGGGCCTCCTACAATGAGCAGTTCTTC. This rearrangement joins TRBV12-3 or TRBV12-4 to TRBJ2-1, with 8 bases identical to TRBD2. Losses at the gene ends were 6 bases for V and 0 bases for J; bases not matched to a gene: 4. The CDR3 sequence is 15 residues long.

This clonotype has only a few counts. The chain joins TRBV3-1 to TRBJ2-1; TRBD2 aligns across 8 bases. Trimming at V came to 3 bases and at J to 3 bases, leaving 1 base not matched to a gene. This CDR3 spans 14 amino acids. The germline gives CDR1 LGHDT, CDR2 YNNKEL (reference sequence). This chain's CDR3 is CASSQRGDYNEQFF. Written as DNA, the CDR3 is TGTGCCAGCAGCCAGCGGGGGGACTACAATGAGCAGTTCTTC.

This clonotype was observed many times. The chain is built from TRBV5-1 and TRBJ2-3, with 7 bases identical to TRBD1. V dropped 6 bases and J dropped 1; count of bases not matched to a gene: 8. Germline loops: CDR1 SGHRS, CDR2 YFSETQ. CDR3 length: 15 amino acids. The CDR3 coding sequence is TGCGCCAGCACCTACGACAGGGTTGGCACAGATACGCAGTATTTT. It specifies CASTYDRVGTDTQYF.

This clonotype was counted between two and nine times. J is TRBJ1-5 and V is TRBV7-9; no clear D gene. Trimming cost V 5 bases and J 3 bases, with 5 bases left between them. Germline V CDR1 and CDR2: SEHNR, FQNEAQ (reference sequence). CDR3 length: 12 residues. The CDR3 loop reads CASSPANQPQHF. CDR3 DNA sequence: TGTGCCAGCAGCCCCGCCAATCAGCCCCAGCATTTT.

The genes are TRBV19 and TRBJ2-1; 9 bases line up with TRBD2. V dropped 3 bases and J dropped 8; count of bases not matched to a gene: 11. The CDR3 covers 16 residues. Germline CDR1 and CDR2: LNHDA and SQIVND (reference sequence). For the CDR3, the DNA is TGTGCCAGTAGTATCGGGGGGCGGGGGGGCCTCTATGAGCAGTTCTTC. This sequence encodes CASSIGGRGGLYEQFF.

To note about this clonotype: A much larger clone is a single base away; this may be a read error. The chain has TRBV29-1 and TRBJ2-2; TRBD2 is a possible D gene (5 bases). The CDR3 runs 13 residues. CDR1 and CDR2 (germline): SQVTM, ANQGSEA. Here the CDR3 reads CSVGHVNTGELIF. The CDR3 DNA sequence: TGCAGCGTTGGACATGTGAACACCGGGGAGCTGATTTTT.

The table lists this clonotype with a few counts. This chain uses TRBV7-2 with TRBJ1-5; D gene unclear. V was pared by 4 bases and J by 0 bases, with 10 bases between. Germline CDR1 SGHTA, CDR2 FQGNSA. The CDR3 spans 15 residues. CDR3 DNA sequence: TGTGCCAGCAGCTCTACCTTTAATAGCAATCAGCCCCAGCATTTT. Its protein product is CASSSTFNSNQPQHF. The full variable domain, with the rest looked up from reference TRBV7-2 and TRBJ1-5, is GAGVSQSPSNKVTEKGKDVELRCDPISGHTALYWYRQSLGQGLEFLIYFQGNSAPDKSGLPSDRFSAERTGGSVSTLTIQRTQQEDSAVYLCASSSTFNSNQPQHFGDGTRLSIL.

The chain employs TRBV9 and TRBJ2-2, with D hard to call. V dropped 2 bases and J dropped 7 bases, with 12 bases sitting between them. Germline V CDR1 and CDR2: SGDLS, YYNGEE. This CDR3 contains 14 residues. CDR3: CASSVEWVVGELFF. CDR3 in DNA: TGTGCCAGCAGCGTTGAATGGGTGGTCGGGGAGCTGTTTTTT.

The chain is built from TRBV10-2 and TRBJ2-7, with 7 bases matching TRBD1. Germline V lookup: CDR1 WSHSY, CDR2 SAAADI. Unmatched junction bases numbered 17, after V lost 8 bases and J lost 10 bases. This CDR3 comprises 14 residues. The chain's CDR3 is CASQPSLDRATQYF. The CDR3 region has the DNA TGCGCCAGCCAACCGTCACTCGACAGGGCGACACAGTACTTC.

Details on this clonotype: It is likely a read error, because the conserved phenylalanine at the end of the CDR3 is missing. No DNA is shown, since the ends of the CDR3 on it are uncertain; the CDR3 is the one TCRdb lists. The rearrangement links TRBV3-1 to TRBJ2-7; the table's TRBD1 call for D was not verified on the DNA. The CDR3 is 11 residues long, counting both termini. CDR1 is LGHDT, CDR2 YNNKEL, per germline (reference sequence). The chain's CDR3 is CASSQGQGFRI.

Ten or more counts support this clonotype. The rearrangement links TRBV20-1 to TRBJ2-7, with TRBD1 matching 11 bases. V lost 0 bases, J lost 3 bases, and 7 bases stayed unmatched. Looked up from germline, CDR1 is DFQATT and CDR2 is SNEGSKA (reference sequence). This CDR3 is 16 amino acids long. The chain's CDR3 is CSARELGDRGIYEQYF. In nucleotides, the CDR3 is TGCAGTGCTAGAGAACTAGGGGACAGGGGGATCTACGAGCAGTACTTC.

The DNA of the CDR3 is TGCAGCTCCGATCCCGCGGGGGGCCAAGAGACCCAGTACTTC. The encoded protein is CSSDPAGGQETQYF. The gene calls are TRBV29-1 and TRBJ2-5; 8 bases map to TRBD2. The germline V gene has CDR1 SQVTM and CDR2 ANQGSEA. V lost 8 bases, J lost 1 base, and 9 bases stayed unmatched. The CDR3 covers 14 residues.

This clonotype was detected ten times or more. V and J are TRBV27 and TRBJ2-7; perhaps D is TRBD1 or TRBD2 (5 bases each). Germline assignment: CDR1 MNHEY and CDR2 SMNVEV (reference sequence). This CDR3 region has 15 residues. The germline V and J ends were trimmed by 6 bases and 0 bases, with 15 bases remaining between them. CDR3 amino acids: CASSRGVPSSYEQYV. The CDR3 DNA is TGTGCCAGCAGCCGAGGGGTCCCGAGCTCCTACGAGCAGTACGTC.

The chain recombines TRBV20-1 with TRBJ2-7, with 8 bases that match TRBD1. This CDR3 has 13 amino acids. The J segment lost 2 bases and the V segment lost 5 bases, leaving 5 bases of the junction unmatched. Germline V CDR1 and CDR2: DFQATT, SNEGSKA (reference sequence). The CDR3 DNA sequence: TGCAGTGCTGAACCGGGACAGGCCTACGAGCAGTACTTC. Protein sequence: CSAEPGQAYEQYF.

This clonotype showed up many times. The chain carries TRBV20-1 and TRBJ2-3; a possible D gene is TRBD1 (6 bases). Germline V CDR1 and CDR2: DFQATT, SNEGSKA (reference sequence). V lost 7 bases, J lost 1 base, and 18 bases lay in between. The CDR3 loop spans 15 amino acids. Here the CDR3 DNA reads TGCAGTGTTCCACCTTACAGGGTAGGCACAGATACGCAGTATTTT. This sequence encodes CSVPPYRVGTDTQYF.

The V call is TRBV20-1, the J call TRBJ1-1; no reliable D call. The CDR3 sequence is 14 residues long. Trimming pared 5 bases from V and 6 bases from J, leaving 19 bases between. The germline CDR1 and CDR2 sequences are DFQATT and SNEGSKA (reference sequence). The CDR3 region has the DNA TGCAGTGCTGGCCCCAGACAAGGCACCGCTGAAGCTTTCTTT. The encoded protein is CSAGPRQGTAEAFF.

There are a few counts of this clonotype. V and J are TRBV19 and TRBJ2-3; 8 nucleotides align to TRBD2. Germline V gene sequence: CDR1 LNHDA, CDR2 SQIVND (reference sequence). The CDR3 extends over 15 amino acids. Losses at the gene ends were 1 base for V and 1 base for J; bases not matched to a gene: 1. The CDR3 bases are TGTGCCAGTAGTATAGGTAGCGGGGGCACAGATACGCAGTATTTT. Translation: CASSIGSGGTDTQYF.

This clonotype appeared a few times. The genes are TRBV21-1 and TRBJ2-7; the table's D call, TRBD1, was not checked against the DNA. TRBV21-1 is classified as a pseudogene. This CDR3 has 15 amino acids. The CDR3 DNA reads TGTGCCAGCAGCAAACTGCTCGGGACAGAATACGAGCAGTACGTC. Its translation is CASSKLLGTEYEQYV.

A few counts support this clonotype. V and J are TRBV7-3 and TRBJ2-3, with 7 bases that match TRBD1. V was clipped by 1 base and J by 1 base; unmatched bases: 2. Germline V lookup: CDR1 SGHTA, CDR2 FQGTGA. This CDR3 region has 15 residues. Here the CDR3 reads CASSLRTGGTDTQYF. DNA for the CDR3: TGTGCCAGCAGCTTAAGGACAGGAGGCACAGATACGCAGTATTTT.